This T cell receptor (beta chain) was identified in a study of T cells in Graves' hyperthyroidism and ophthalmopathy. Study-wide findings and caveats: The model's output predicted ophthalmopathy at a median of about 6.5 months prior to onset.

Remarks on this clonotype: Its antigen is currently unknown.

Absence of ophthalmopathy progression within 18 months defined stable Graves' hyperthyroidism. TCR beta CDR3 regions were amplified from RNA. Carried out on the TCR CDR3, a first-round RT-PCR used the HTBI primer set. One entry per CDR3 protein, called by TCRdb with MiXCR from the multiplex PCR reads. The data hold approximately 420,000 distinct CDR3 sequences, with around 15% observed a single time. The CDR3 length is 18 residues. Germline CDR1 and CDR2: MNHEY and SVGAGI. V trimming: 0 bases; J trimming: 5 bases; junction bases outside the gene matches: 11. The chain employs TRBV6-5 and TRBJ2-1, with 9 positions matching TRBD2. The sample consisted of blood. The origin of this receptor is a woman aged 18-29 years with Graves' hyperthyroidism. The chain's CDR3 is CASSYSPLAGQRHNEQFF. The CDR3 bases are TGTGCCAGCAGTTACTCGCCACTAGCGGGTCAACGTCACAATGAGCAGTTCTTC.